Reported below is one T cell receptor beta chain. Profiled with immunoSEQ multiplex PCR; TCRdb holds only in-frame clones, not every one. This table has tens of thousands of clones, 80% to 90% appearing once. V gave up 4 bases and J gave up 3 bases; unmatched junction bases: 8. Germline V gives CDR1 MDHEN, CDR2 SYDVKM. There are 15 residues in the CDR3. The data derive from a study of T cell responses to AZD1222 COVID-19 vaccine. This receptor was obtained from an adult in good health. The material was peripheral blood, obtained on day 0 of AZD1222 vaccination. The V call is TRBV28, the J call TRBJ1-2; the match to TRBD1 covers 7 bases. CDR3 DNA: TGTGCCAGCAGTTCACCGGGGACAGTTGACTATGGCTACACCTTC. Protein sequence: CASSSPGTVDYGYTF.